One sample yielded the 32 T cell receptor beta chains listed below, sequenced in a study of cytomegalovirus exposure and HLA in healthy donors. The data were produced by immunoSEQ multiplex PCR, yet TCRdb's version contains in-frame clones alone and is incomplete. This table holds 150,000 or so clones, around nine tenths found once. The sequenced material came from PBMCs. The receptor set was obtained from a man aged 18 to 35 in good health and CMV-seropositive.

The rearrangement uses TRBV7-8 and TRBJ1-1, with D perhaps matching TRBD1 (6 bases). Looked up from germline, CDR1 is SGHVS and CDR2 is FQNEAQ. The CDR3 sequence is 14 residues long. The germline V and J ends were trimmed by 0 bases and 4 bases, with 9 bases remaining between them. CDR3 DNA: TGTGCCAGCAGCTTAGCACAGGGCGGCACTGAAGCTTTCTTT. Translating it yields CASSLAQGGTEAFF.

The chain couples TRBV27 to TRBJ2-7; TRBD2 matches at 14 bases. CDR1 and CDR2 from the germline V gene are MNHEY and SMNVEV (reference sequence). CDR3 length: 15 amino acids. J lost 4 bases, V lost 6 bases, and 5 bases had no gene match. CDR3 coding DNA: TGTGCCAGCAGCCATAGGACTAGCGGGAGGTACGAGCAGTACTTC. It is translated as CASSHRTSGRYEQYF.

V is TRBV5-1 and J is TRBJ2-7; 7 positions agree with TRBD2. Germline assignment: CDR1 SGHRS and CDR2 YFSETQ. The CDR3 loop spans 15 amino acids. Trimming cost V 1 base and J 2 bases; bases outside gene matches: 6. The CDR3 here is CASSLSSSGTYEQYF. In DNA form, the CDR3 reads TGCGCCAGCAGCTTGTCGTCTAGCGGAACCTACGAGCAGTACTTC. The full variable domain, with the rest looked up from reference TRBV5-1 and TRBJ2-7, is KAGVTQTPRYLIKTRGQQVTLSCSPISGHRSVSWYQQTPGQGLQFLFEYFSETQRNKGNFPGRFSGRQFSNSRSEMNVSTLELGDSALYLCASSLSSSGTYEQYFGPGTRLTVT.

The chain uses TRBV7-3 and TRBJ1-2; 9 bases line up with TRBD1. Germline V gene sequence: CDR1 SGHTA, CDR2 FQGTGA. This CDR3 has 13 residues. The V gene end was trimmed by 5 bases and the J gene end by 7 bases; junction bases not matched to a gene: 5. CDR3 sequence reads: CASSPTGGGGYTF. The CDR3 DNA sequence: TGTGCCAGCAGCCCTACAGGGGGCGGTGGCTACACCTTC.

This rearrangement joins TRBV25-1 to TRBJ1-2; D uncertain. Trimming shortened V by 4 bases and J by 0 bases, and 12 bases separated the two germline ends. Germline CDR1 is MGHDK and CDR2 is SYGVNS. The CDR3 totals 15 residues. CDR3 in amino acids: CASSGGSLTNYGYTF. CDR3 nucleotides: TGTGCCAGCAGTGGAGGCAGCTTAACTAACTATGGCTACACCTTC.

The CDR3 region is CASSEYMNEQFF. The DNA for the CDR3 is TGTGCCAGCAGTGAATATATGAATGAGCAGTTCTTC. The V gene is TRBV25-1, the J gene TRBJ2-1; no definite D call. The CDR3 totals 12 residues. Germline-derived CDR1 and CDR2 are MGHDK and SYGVNS. V lost 0 bases and J lost 7, with 4 bases in between. The entire variable domain, with the rest obtained from reference TRBV25-1 and TRBJ2-1, is as follows: EADIYQTPRYLVIGTGKKITLECSQTMGHDKMYWYQQDPGMELHLIHYSYGVNSTEKGDLSSESTVSRIRTEHFPLTLESARPSHTSQYLCASSEYMNEQFFGPGTRLTVL.

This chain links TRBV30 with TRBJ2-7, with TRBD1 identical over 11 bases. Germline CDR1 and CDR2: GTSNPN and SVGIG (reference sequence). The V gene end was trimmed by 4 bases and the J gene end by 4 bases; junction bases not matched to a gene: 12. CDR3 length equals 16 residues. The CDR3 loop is CAWNLMGQGGLYEQYF. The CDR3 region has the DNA TGTGCCTGGAATCTCATGGGACAGGGGGGCCTATACGAGCAGTACTTC.

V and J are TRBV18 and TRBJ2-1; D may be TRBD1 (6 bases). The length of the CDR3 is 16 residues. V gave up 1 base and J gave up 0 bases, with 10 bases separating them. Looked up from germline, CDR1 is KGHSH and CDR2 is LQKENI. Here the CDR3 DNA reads TGTGCCAGCTCACCACTCACAGGGAGCTCCTACAATGAGCAGTTCTTC. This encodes CASSPLTGSSYNEQFF.

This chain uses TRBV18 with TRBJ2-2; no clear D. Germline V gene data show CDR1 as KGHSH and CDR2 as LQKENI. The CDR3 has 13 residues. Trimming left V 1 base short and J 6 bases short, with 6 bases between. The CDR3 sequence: CASSPQEPGELFF. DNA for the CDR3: TGTGCCAGCTCACCACAGGAGCCCGGGGAGCTGTTTTTT.

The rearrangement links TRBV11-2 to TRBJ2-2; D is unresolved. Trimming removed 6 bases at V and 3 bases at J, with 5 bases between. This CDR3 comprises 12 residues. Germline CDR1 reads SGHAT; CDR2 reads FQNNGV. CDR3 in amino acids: CASRSYTGELFF. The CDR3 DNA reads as TGTGCCAGCAGATCATACACCGGGGAGCTGTTTTTT.

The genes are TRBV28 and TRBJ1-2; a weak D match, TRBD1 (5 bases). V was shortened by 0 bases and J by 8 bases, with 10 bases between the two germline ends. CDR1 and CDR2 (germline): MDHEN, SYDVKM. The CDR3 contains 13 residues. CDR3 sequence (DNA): TGTGCCAGCAGTTTATGCTGCGGGGGAGGCTACACCTTC. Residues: CASSLCCGGGYTF.

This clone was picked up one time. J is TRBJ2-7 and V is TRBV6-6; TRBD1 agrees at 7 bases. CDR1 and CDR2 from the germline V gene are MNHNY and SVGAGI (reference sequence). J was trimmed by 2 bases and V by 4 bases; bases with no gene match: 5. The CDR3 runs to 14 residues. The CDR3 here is CASSSGTETYEQYF. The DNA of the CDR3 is TGTGCCAGCAGTTCCGGGACAGAGACCTACGAGCAGTACTTC.

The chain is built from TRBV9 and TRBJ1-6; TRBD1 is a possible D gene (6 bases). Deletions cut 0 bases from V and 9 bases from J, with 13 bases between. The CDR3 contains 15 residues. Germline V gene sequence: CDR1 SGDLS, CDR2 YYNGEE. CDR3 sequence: CASSVAARGSSPLHF. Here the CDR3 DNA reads TGTGCCAGCAGCGTAGCCGCCAGGGGCTCTTCACCCCTCCACTTT.

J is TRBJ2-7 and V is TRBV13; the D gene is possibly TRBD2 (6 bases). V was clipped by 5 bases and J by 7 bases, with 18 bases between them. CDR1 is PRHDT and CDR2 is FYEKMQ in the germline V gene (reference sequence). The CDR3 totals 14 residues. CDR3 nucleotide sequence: TGTGCCAGCAGCCCGTATGGGGAGGTCATAGAGCAGTACTTC. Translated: CASSPYGEVIEQYF.

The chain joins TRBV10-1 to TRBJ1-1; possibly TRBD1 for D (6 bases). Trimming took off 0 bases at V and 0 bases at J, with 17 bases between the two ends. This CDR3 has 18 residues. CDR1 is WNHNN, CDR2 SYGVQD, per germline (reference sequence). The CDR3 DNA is TGCGCCAGCAGTGAGTCGACCAGGGGCCACGGGTTGAACACTGAAGCTTTCTTT. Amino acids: CASSESTRGHGLNTEAFF.

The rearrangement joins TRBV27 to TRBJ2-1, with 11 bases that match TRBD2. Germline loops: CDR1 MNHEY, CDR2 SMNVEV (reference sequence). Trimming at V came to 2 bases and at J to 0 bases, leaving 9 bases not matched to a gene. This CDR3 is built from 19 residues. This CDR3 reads CASSLGLAGGARSYNEQFF. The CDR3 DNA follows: TGTGCCAGCAGTTTAGGGCTAGCGGGGGGCGCTCGCTCCTACAATGAGCAGTTCTTC.

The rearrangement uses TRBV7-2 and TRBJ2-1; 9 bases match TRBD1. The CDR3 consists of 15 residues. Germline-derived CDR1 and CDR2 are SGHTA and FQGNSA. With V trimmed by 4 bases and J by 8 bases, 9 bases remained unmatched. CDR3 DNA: TGTGCCAGCAGCTCGGAACCCGGGACAGGGCATGAGCAGTTCTTC. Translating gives CASSSEPGTGHEQFF.

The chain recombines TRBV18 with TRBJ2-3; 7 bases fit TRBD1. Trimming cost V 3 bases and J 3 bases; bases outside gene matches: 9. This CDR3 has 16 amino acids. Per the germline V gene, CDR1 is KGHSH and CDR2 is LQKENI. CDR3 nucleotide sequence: TGTGCCAGCTCACCCCCGGGACAGAGTTTTACAGATACGCAGTATTTT. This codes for CASSPPGQSFTDTQYF.

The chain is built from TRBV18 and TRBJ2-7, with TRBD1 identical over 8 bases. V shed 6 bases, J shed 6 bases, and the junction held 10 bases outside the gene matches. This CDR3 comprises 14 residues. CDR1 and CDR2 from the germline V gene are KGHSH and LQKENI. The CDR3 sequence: CASSPTTGAREQYF. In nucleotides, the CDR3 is TGTGCCAGCTCCCCGACGACAGGGGCCCGCGAGCAGTACTTC.

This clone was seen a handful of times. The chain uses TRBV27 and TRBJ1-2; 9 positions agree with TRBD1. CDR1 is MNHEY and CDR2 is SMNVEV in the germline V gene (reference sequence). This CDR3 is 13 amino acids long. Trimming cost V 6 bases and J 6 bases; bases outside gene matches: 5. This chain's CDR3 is CASSWTGVDGYTF. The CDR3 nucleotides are TGTGCCAGCAGCTGGACAGGGGTGGATGGCTACACCTTC.

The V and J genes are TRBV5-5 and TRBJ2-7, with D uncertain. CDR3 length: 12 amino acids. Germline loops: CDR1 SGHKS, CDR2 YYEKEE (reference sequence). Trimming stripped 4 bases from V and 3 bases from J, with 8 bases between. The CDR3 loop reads CASSLLLYEQYF. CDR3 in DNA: TGTGCCAGCAGCCTACTTCTCTACGAGCAGTACTTC. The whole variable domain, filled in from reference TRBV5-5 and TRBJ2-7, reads DAGVTQSPTHLIKTRGQQVTLRCSPISGHKSVSWYQQVLGQGPQFIFQYYEKEERGRGNFPDRFSARQFPNYSSELNVNALLLGDSALYLCASSLLLYEQYFGPGTRLTVT.

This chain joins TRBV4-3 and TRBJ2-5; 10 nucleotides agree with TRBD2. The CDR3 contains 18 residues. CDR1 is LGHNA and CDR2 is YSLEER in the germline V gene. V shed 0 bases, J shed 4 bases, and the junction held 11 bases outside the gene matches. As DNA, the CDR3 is TGCGCCAGCAGCCAAGAACGGCTAGCGGGGGCGAGGGGAGAGACCCAGTACTTC. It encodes CASSQERLAGARGETQYF.

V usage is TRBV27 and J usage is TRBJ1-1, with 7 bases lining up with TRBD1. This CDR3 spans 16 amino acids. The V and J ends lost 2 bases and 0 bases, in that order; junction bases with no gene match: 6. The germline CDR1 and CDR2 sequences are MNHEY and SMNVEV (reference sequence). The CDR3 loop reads CASSLDTGAMNTEAFF. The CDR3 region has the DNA TGTGCCAGCAGTTTAGATACAGGGGCAATGAACACTGAAGCTTTCTTT.

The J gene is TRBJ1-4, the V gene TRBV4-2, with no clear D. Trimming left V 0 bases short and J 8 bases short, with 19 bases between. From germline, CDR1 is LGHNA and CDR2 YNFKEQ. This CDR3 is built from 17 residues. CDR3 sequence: CASSQDWVGSGREKLFF. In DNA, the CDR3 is TGTGCCAGCAGCCAAGACTGGGTTGGTAGCGGACGGGAAAAACTGTTTTTT.

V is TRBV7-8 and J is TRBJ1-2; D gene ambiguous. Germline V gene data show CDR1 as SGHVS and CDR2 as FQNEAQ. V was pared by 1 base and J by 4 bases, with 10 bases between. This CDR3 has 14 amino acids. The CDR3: CASSLEEVGYGYTF. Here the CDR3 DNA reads TGTGCCAGCAGCTTAGAGGAGGTGGGCTATGGCTACACCTTC.

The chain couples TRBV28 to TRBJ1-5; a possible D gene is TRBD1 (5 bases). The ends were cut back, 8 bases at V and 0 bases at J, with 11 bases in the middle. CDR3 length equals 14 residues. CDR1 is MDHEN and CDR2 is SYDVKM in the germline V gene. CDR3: CASRTDNSNQPQHF. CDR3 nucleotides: TGTGCCAGCCGGACGGACAATAGCAATCAGCCCCAGCATTTT.

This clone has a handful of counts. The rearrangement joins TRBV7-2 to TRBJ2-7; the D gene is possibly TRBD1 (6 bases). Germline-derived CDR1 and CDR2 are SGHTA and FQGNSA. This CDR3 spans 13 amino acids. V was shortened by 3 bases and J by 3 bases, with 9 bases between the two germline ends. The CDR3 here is CASSFGTNYEQYF. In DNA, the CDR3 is TGTGCCAGCAGCTTTGGGACAAACTACGAGCAGTACTTC.

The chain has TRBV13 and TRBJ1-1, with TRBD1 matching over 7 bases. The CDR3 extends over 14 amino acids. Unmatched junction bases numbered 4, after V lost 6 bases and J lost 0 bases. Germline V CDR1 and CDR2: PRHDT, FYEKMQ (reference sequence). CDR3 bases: TGTGCCAGCAGACGACAGGGCATGAACACTGAAGCTTTCTTT. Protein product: CASRRQGMNTEAFF.

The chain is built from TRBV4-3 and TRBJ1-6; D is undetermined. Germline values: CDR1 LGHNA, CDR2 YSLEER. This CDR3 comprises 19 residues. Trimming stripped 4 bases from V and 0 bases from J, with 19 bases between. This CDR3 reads CASSPKVQILLSYNSPLHF. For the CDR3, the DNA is TGCGCCAGCAGCCCGAAGGTACAGATTCTCCTCTCCTATAATTCACCCCTCCACTTT.

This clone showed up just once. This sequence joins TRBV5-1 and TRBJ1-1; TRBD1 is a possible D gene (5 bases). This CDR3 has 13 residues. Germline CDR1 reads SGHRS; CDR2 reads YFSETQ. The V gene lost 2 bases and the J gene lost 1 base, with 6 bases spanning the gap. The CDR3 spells CASSFGGNTEAFF. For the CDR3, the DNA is TGCGCCAGCAGCTTCGGGGGGAACACTGAAGCTTTCTTT.

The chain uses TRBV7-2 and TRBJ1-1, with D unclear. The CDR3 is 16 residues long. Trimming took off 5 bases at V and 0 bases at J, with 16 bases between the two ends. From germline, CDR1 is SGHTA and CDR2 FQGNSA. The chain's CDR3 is CASSPNRGSMNTEAFF. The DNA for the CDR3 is TGTGCCAGCAGCCCTAACCGTGGGAGCATGAACACTGAAGCTTTCTTT.

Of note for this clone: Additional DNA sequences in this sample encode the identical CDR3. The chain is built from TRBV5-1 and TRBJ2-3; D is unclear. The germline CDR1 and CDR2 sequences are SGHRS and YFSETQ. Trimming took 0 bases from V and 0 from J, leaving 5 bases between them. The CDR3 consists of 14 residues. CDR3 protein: CASSLGTSTDTQYF. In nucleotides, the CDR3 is TGCGCCAGCAGCTTGGGCACTAGCACAGATACGCAGTATTTT.